This TCR beta chain was profiled in a study of blood T cells in healthy people across ages. Alongside a J-beta primer mix, a sample-barcoded 5' primer served in a second PCR lasting 7 to 11 cycles. TCRdb fed the 5' RACE reads into MiXCR, producing one record per CDR3 protein. Of 580,000 or so distinct CDR3 sequences in the sample, around half were seen once. The germline CDR1 and CDR2 sequences are MNHNY and SVGAGI (reference sequence). Germline trimming cut 6 bases from V and 4 bases from J; bases unmatched to any gene: 3. This CDR3 is built from 13 residues. Sample: blood. The chain joins TRBV6-6 to TRBJ1-5; 7 bases align to TRBD1. The sequence came from a man older than 75 in good health. CDR3 region: CASSWGQNQPQHF. CDR3 nucleotides: TGTGCCAGCAGCTGGGGACAGAATCAGCCCCAGCATTTT.